These 31 T cell receptor beta chains originate from one sample sequenced in a study of T-cell reconstitution after alpha-beta-depleted transplantation in children. Unique molecular identifiers featured in how the TCRbeta library was prepared. TCRdb fed the PCR reads into MiXCR, producing one record per CDR3 protein. The data show just over 200,000 distinct CDR3 sequences, approximately 8.4% seen once. Sequencing was performed on PBMCs, mostly from graft donor cells, taken 360 days after TCRalphabeta/CD19-depleted stem cell transplant. Every receptor here comes from a male patient aged 2 to 9 who had a stem cell transplant for acute myeloid leukemia, so the T cells may come from the graft donor.

In its sample, this clonotype was seen a few times. The chain uses TRBV27 and TRBJ1-2; 8 bases are a match to TRBD1. The trim removed 5 bases at V and 5 bases at J, leaving 7 bases unmatched. This CDR3 has 14 amino acids. In germline, CDR1 is MNHEY, CDR2 SMNVEV (reference sequence). The DNA for the CDR3 is TGTGCCAGCAGTCCCCGACAGGGGCCTTATGGCTACACCTTC. This gives the protein CASSPRQGPYGYTF.

This clonotype was seen ten or more times. J is TRBJ2-2 and V is TRBV12-3 or TRBV12-4; TRBD2 matches at 8 bases. With V trimmed by 7 bases and J by 8 bases, 6 bases remained unmatched. CDR3 length equals 13 residues. CDR3 coding DNA: TGTGCCAGCACCTTACTAGCGGCTGGGGAGCTGTTTTTT. Protein sequence: CASTLLAAGELFF.

This chain joins TRBV5-1 and TRBJ2-2; D not resolved. Germline CDR1 reads SGHRS; CDR2 reads YFSETQ. The CDR3 runs 12 residues. The V end was cut by 4 bases, the J end by 1 base, with 2 bases between. The CDR3 DNA reads TGCGCCAGCAGCGTGAACACCGGGGAGCTGTTTTTT. Amino acid sequence: CASSVNTGELFF.

There are many counts of this clonotype. The J gene is TRBJ2-7, the V gene TRBV7-9; the D gene is possibly TRBD1 (6 bases). Germline V gene lookup returns CDR1 SEHNR and CDR2 FQNEAQ (reference sequence). Trimming removed 4 bases from V and 2 bases from J, with 12 bases in between. CDR3 length equals 14 residues. The CDR3 sequence is CASSYPGHTYEQYF. CDR3 coding DNA: TGTGCCAGCAGCTATCCGGGACACACCTACGAGCAGTACTTC.

The sample holds a few counts of this clonotype. The chain joins TRBV6-2 or TRBV6-3 to TRBJ2-7, with 7 bases lining up with TRBD2. There are 14 residues in the CDR3. V lost 2 bases, J lost 2 bases, and 3 bases stayed unmatched. Germline assignment: CDR1 MNHEY and CDR2 SVGEGT. The CDR3 is CASSYRGVTYEQYF. The DNA for the CDR3 is TGTGCCAGCAGTTACCGGGGGGTCACCTACGAGCAGTACTTC.

The sample holds many counts of this clonotype. V gene TRBV20-1 combines with J gene TRBJ2-1; 13 bases map to TRBD2. The V segment lost 6 bases and the J segment 0 bases; nucleotides outside the gene matches: 5. Germline assignment: CDR1 DFQATT and CDR2 SNEGSKA (reference sequence). There are 16 residues in the CDR3. The CDR3, as DNA: TGCAGTGCACCGGGACTAGCGGGGCGCTCCTACAATGAGCAGTTCTTC. Its protein product is CSAPGLAGRSYNEQFF.

This rearrangement joins TRBV6-5 to TRBJ1-1; tentative D call: TRBD1 (6 bases). Germline V gene lookup returns CDR1 MNHEY and CDR2 SVGAGI. The V end lost 0 bases, the J end lost 7 bases, and 12 bases lay between the germline ends. CDR3 length equals 14 residues. In nucleotides, the CDR3 is TGTGCCAGCAGTTACTCGGGGGGGCAGTATGAAGCTTTCTTT. Encoded protein: CASSYSGGQYEAFF.

There are a few counts of this clonotype. The V call is TRBV12-3 or TRBV12-4, the J call TRBJ2-2; D call uncertain. The germline V and J ends were trimmed by 6 bases and 5 bases, with 7 bases remaining between them. The CDR3 is 12 residues long. The DNA of the CDR3 is TGTGCCAGCAGGTCCTGGACCGGGGAGCTGTTTTTT. This codes for CASRSWTGELFF.

This clonotype turned up a few times. The chain carries TRBV5-6 and TRBJ2-7; D remains ambiguous. Trimming stripped 3 bases from V and 1 base from J, with 14 bases between. Germline values: CDR1 SGHDT, CDR2 YYEEEE. The CDR3 runs 15 residues. This CDR3 is CASSWSTLTSYEQYV. CDR3 sequence (DNA): TGTGCCAGCAGCTGGTCGACTTTAACTTCCTACGAGCAGTACGTC.

This clonotype was observed a handful of times. The chain carries TRBV27 and TRBJ1-5, with D unresolved. This CDR3 spans 12 amino acids. V lost 6 bases and J 4 bases, leaving 7 bases between the germline ends. Germline V CDR1 and CDR2: MNHEY, SMNVEV (reference sequence). The CDR3 region is CASRGGNQPQHF. In DNA form, the CDR3 reads TGTGCCAGCAGGGGCGGTAATCAGCCCCAGCATTTT.

The chain carries TRBV11-1 and TRBJ2-1; 7 bases are shared with TRBD2. The CDR3 extends over 18 amino acids. The ends lost 3 bases at V and 0 bases at J; junction bases unmatched: 11. Per germline, CDR1 SGHAT and CDR2 FQDESV (reference sequence). CDR3 coding DNA: TGTGCCAGCAGCTTCATAGTGCTAGCGGCGTTCTCCTACAATGAGCAGTTCTTC. It encodes CASSFIVLAAFSYNEQFF.

This clonotype was found many times. CDR3 nucleotides: TGTGCCAGCAGTTTCAGGGGGGCTGGGGCCAACGTCCTGACTTTC. Its translation is CASSFRGAGANVLTF. The chain is built from TRBV28 and TRBJ2-6; weak D call: TRBD1 (7 bases). V was pared by 3 bases and J by 2 bases, with 8 bases between. In germline, CDR1 is MDHEN, CDR2 SYDVKM. This CDR3 is built from 15 residues.

This clonotype was recorded many times. The chain joins TRBV20-1 to TRBJ2-5; D gene unclear. CDR1 and CDR2 (germline): DFQATT, SNEGSKA (reference sequence). The CDR3 sequence is 10 residues long. The V gene lost 8 bases and the J gene lost 5 bases, with 9 bases spanning the gap. CDR3 sequence: CSPVLETQYF. The CDR3 nucleotides read TGCAGTCCCGTCCTGGAGACCCAGTACTTC.

This clonotype appeared a few times. The rearrangement links TRBV7-2 to TRBJ1-5; TRBD1 agrees at 7 bases. Trimming cost V 3 bases and J 6 bases; bases outside gene matches: 5. In germline, CDR1 is SGHTA, CDR2 FQGNSA. The CDR3 loop spans 14 amino acids. The CDR3: CASSFRQGGQPQHF. The CDR3 DNA reads as TGTGCCAGCAGCTTCAGGCAGGGGGGTCAGCCCCAGCATTTT.

This clonotype was seen at least ten times. The chain couples TRBV29-1 to TRBJ2-2; a weak D match, TRBD2 (6 bases). Germline assignment: CDR1 SQVTM and CDR2 ANQGSEA. The CDR3 has 13 residues. Trimming stripped 6 bases from V and 2 bases from J, with 10 bases between. CDR3 amino acids: CSVPGLNTGELFF. CDR3 in DNA: TGCAGCGTCCCGGGACTTAACACCGGGGAGCTGTTTTTT.

This clonotype showed up many times. The V call is TRBV20-1, the J call TRBJ2-7, with D perhaps matching TRBD1 (6 bases). Germline assignment: CDR1 DFQATT and CDR2 SNEGSKA (reference sequence). The CDR3 is 13 residues long. This CDR3 reads CSTEFRGSYEQYF. For the CDR3, the DNA is TGCAGCACCGAATTTAGGGGGTCCTACGAGCAGTACTTC.

This chain links TRBV12-3 or TRBV12-4 with TRBJ2-1; 9 bases align to TRBD1. The CDR3 sequence is 16 residues long. J lost 6 bases, V lost 3 bases, and 9 bases had no gene match. The CDR3 bases are TGTGCCAGCAGTTTTGCGGACAGGGGACTGGGCAATGAGCAGTTCTTC. Its protein product is CASSFADRGLGNEQFF.

The table lists this clonotype with many counts. Written as DNA, the CDR3 is TGCGCCAGCAGCTTGGAGGTACTAGCGTCCTACAATGAGCAGTTCTTC. As protein: CASSLEVLASYNEQFF. The rearrangement joins TRBV5-1 to TRBJ2-1, with TRBD2 identical over 7 bases. The CDR3 length is 16 residues. CDR1 is SGHRS, CDR2 YFSETQ, per germline. Trimming cost V 0 bases and J 1 base; bases outside gene matches: 4.

This clonotype was picked up many times. The chain links TRBV5-1 to TRBJ2-1; D is ambiguous. CDR1 SGHRS and CDR2 YFSETQ come from the germline V gene. Between the trimmed V and J ends, which lost 4 bases and 10 bases, there was a span of 18 bases. The CDR3 runs to 14 residues. CDR3 DNA sequence: TGCGCCAGCAGCCCCACCGGGTTGCGGAAAGAGCAGTTCTTC. Its translation: CASSPTGLRKEQFF. The full variable domain, completed using reference TRBV5-1 and TRBJ2-1, is KAGVTQTPRYLIKTRGQQVTLSCSPISGHRSVSWYQQTPGQGLQFLFEYFSETQRNKGNFPGRFSGRQFSNSRSEMNVSTLELGDSALYLCASSPTGLRKEQFFGPGTRLTVL.

In this sample, this clonotype turned up many times. The genes are TRBV12-3 or TRBV12-4 and TRBJ1-5; 7 bases are shared with TRBD1. J lost 3 bases, V lost 6 bases, and 8 bases had no gene match. The CDR3 has 15 residues. This chain's CDR3 is CASSRGIPPNQPQHF. For the CDR3, the DNA is TGTGCCAGCAGCAGGGGGATCCCGCCCAATCAGCCCCAGCATTTT.

V gene TRBV5-1 combines with J gene TRBJ1-2; TRBD1 might be the D (6 bases). This CDR3 is 12 amino acids long. Trimming cost V 4 bases and J 7 bases, with 11 bases left between them. The germline V gene encodes CDR1 SGHRS and CDR2 YFSETQ. The CDR3 reads CASSEQGGGYTF. CDR3 in DNA: TGCGCCAGCAGCGAACAGGGCGGTGGCTACACCTTC.

This clonotype was picked up many times. The chain is built from TRBV27 and TRBJ2-7; no clear D gene. Germline V gene sequence: CDR1 MNHEY, CDR2 SMNVEV (reference sequence). Trimming took off 3 bases at V and 0 bases at J, with 6 bases between the two ends. The CDR3 covers 13 residues. CDR3 nucleotide sequence: TGTGCCAGCAGTTTCCAAAGCTCCTACGAGCAGTACTTC. Amino acid sequence: CASSFQSSYEQYF.

The table lists this clonotype with a few counts. The chain uses TRBV4-3 and TRBJ2-7; 7 positions match TRBD1. Trimming removed 0 bases from V and 3 bases from J; junction bases left unmatched: 2. Germline CDR1 is LGHNA and CDR2 is YSLEER. The CDR3 length is 14 residues. Written as DNA, the CDR3 is TGCGCCAGCAGCCAAGATCGACAGGGCTACGAGCAGTACTTC. Protein product: CASSQDRQGYEQYF.

This chain uses TRBV6-1 with TRBJ2-7; 8 bases line up with TRBD1. In germline, CDR1 is MNHNS, CDR2 SASEGT. The CDR3 loop spans 12 amino acids. V was clipped by 4 bases and J by 6 bases; unmatched bases: 2. The CDR3 is CASSVTGAEQYV. Written as DNA, the CDR3 is TGTGCCAGCAGTGTGACAGGGGCCGAGCAGTACGTC.

The chain couples TRBV7-6 to TRBJ2-3, with D perhaps TRBD2 (6 bases). The CDR3 contains 16 residues. CDR1 is SGHVS, CDR2 FNYEAQ, per germline. V lost 1 base to trimming and J lost 0 bases, with 11 bases between them. Here the CDR3 DNA reads TGTGCCAGCAGCTTAGGACGAGGAGGGAGCACAGATACGCAGTATTTT. This encodes CASSLGRGGSTDTQYF.

The chain joins TRBV5-1 to TRBJ2-2; 7 bases fit TRBD1. Germline V CDR1 and CDR2: SGHRS, YFSETQ. CDR3 length: 16 amino acids. Germline trimming cut 4 bases from V and 1 base from J; bases unmatched to any gene: 7. The CDR3 region has the DNA TGCGCCAGCAGCCACGGGGACAGCCGGAACACCGGGGAGCTGTTTTTT. It encodes CASSHGDSRNTGELFF.

This clonotype was found many times. The chain is built from TRBV29-1 and TRBJ1-3, with D unresolved. The V gene's germline CDR1 is SQVTM and CDR2 ANQGSEA. The CDR3 totals 14 residues. Trimming removed 8 bases at V and 0 bases at J, with 14 bases between. For the CDR3, the DNA is TGCAGCTTTTCAGGAGAGTTCTCTGGAAACACCATATATTTT. Residues: CSFSGEFSGNTIYF.

The table lists this clonotype with a few counts. V is TRBV14 and J is TRBJ2-4, with D unclear. CDR1 SGHDN and CDR2 FVKESK come from the germline V gene. Trimming pared 0 bases from V and 6 bases from J, leaving 12 bases between. This CDR3 has 15 residues. The CDR3 region has the DNA TGTGCCAGCAGCCAAGAACGGGTTTCGGGAAACATTCAGTACTTC. Encoded protein: CASSQERVSGNIQYF. Using reference TRBV14 and TRBJ2-4 for the parts outside the CDR3, the full variable domain is EAGVTQFPSHSVIEKGQTVTLRCDPISGHDNLYWYRRVMGKEIKFLLHFVKESKQDESGMPNNRFLAERTGGTYSTLKVQPAELEDSGVYFCASSQERVSGNIQYFGAGTRLSVL.

The rearrangement uses TRBV5-1 and TRBJ2-7, with D possibly TRBD2 on 6 matching bases. The length of the CDR3 is 15 residues. Germline assignment: CDR1 SGHRS and CDR2 YFSETQ. V lost 4 bases and J lost 3, with 17 bases in between. CDR3: CASSRNRDWNYEQYF. For the CDR3, the DNA is TGCGCCAGCAGCCGGAACCGGGACTGGAACTACGAGCAGTACTTC.

For this clonotype: One junction end disagrees with the germline gene, perhaps due to a read error. V and J are TRBV6-1 and TRBJ2-7; TRBD1 matches 10 bases. CDR1 is MNHNS, CDR2 SASEGT, per germline. The CDR3 covers 16 residues. The CDR3 sequence: CASSPRGQGSLYEEYF. The CDR3 nucleotides are TGTGCCAGCAGCCCCAGGGGACAGGGGTCTCTCTACGAGGAGTACTTC.

This clonotype was recorded many times. This chain uses TRBV12-3 or TRBV12-4 with TRBJ1-5, with a weak D call TRBD1 (6 bases). Trimming pared 6 bases from V and 6 bases from J, leaving 12 bases between. The CDR3 is 13 amino acids. CDR3 coding DNA: TGTGCCAGCAGCCGACAGGAGGGTCAGCCCCAGCATTTT. Translation: CASSRQEGQPQHF.